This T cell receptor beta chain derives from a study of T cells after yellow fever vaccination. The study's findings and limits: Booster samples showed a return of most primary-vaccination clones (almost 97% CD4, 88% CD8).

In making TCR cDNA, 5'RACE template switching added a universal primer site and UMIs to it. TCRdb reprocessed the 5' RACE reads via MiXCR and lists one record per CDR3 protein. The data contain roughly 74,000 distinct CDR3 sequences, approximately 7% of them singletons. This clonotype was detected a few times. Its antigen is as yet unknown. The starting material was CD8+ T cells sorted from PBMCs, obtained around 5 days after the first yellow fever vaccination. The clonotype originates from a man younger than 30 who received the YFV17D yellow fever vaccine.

For the CDR3, the DNA is TGTGCCAGCACCCCTCTTCGGGCCAACACTGAAGCTTTCTTT. Protein sequence: CASTPLRANTEAFF. The rearrangement uses TRBV27 and TRBJ1-1, with D unresolved. CDR1 and CDR2 (germline): MNHEY, SMNVEV (reference sequence). With 7 bases removed from V and 2 bases from J, the gap between germline ends came to 14 bases. The CDR3 runs to 14 residues.